The clone carrying this T cell receptor beta chain has just a few counts. TCRdb passed the PCR reads through MiXCR, listing each CDR3 protein once. The profile covers about 12,000 distinct CDR3 sequences, with 55% appearing a single time and 42% taken by the ten largest. This sample is part of a study of tumor-infiltrating lymphocytes in oesophageal squamous cell carcinoma. This CDR3 has 15 residues. Trimming at V came to 4 bases and at J to 1 base, leaving 5 bases not matched to a gene. In germline, CDR1 is SEHNR, CDR2 FQNEAQ (reference sequence). The origin of this receptor is a female donor with esophageal squamous cell carcinoma. The V call is TRBV7-9, the J call TRBJ2-5; 8 nucleotides match TRBD1. Sequenced input: esophageal tumor tissue. This CDR3 is CASSYGQGPQETQYF. CDR3 coding DNA: TGTGCCAGCAGCTACGGACAGGGACCCCAAGAGACCCAGTACTTC.